These 12 T cell receptor beta chains came from one sample sequenced in a study of patients and donors after allogeneic stem cell transplantation. TCRdb analysed the RT-PCR reads with MiXCR anew, one entry per CDR3 protein. The sample records hundreds of thousands of distinct CDR3 sequences, around 15% being singletons. Sequenced material: blood, either unsorted or a sorted T cell fraction (not recorded which). These receptors were obtained from a human donor who was either an allogeneic HSCT recipient or a stem cell or donor lymphocyte infusion donor (not recorded which). It is not recorded whose cells these are; they may come from a transplant donor.

A few counts support this clonotype. CDR3 region: CSARGPDTQYF. The CDR3 DNA follows: TGCAGTGCTCGTGGGCCAGATACGCAGTATTTT. The rearrangement joins TRBV20-1 to TRBJ2-3; D unresolved. Germline assignment: CDR1 DFQATT and CDR2 SNEGSKA (reference sequence). Between the trimmed V and J ends, which lost 5 bases and 4 bases, there was a span of 7 bases. The CDR3 has 11 amino acids.

The rearrangement links TRBV6-1 to TRBJ1-6; TRBD1 matches at 9 bases. V shed 7 bases and J 9 bases; nucleotides not matched to a gene: 4. CDR3 length equals 13 residues. CDR1 and CDR2 (germline): MNHNS, SASEGT. DNA for the CDR3: TGTGCCAGCACCGGGGACAGGGTTTCACCCCTCCACTTT. Translation gives CASTGDRVSPLHF.

This sequence joins TRBV24-1 and TRBJ1-6; tentatively, D is TRBD1 (6 bases). V was cut by 3 bases and J by 6 bases, with 8 bases left in between. CDR3 length: 14 amino acids. The germline V gene has CDR1 KGHDR and CDR2 SFDVKD. The chain's CDR3 is CATSDGQINSPLHF. The CDR3 coding sequence is TGTGCCACCAGTGATGGACAGATTAATTCACCCCTCCACTTT.

This sequence joins TRBV7-2 and TRBJ2-4, with D uncertain. V was shortened by 2 bases and J by 0 bases, with 11 bases between the two germline ends. CDR3 size: 16 residues. Germline assignment: CDR1 SGHTA and CDR2 FQGNSA. CDR3 loop: CASSLTATVAKNIQYF. CDR3 DNA: TGTGCCAGCAGCTTAACCGCGACCGTAGCCAAAAACATTCAGTACTTC.

The rearrangement links TRBV4-1 to TRBJ2-1; 8 positions agree with TRBD2. CDR1 is MGHRA and CDR2 is YSYEKL in the germline V gene. V trimming: 1 base; J trimming: 2 bases; junction bases outside the gene matches: 7. CDR3 length: 17 residues. The CDR3 coding sequence is TGCGCCAGCAGCCAAGGATTGCTAGCGGGTGCCTACAATGAGCAGTTCTTC. This translates into CASSQGLLAGAYNEQFF.

V and J are TRBV6-1 and TRBJ1-1; D might be TRBD1 (5 bases). This CDR3 region has 15 residues. Germline CDR1 and CDR2: MNHNS and SASEGT. Trimming stripped 4 bases from V and 1 base from J, with 13 bases between. In DNA, the CDR3 is TGTGCCAGCAGTGCTGAGGGACTTCGGAACACTGAAGCTTTCTTT. Its protein product is CASSAEGLRNTEAFF.

The chain employs TRBV12-3 or TRBV12-4 and TRBJ2-3; D remains unclear. With 2 bases removed from V and 2 bases from J, the gap between germline ends came to 8 bases. The CDR3 is 14 amino acids. The chain's CDR3 is CASSLSVYTDTQYF. DNA of the CDR3: TGTGCCAGCAGTTTATCGGTTTACACAGATACGCAGTATTTT.

V gene TRBV6-1 combines with J gene TRBJ1-6; D call uncertain. In germline, CDR1 is MNHNS, CDR2 SASEGT. Trimming stripped 6 bases from V and 8 bases from J, with 14 bases between. The CDR3 is 14 residues long. The chain's CDR3 is CASRRVSFDSPLHF. The CDR3 coding sequence is TGTGCCAGCAGGCGGGTCTCCTTTGATTCACCCCTCCACTTT.

This chain uses TRBV7-9 with TRBJ2-2; 13 bases map to TRBD2. The CDR3 contains 17 residues. The junction had 11 bases not matched to a gene; V was cut back by 4 bases and J by 9 bases. In germline, CDR1 is SEHNR, CDR2 FQNEAQ (reference sequence). DNA for the CDR3: TGTGCCAGCAGCTCGAGACCGGGACTAGCGGGACTGTGGGAGCTGTTTTTT. Its translation: CASSSRPGLAGLWELFF.

The chain is built from TRBV3-1 and TRBJ2-5; TRBD2 aligns across 8 bases. Germline CDR1 and CDR2: LGHDT and YNNKEL (reference sequence). Losses at the gene ends were 0 bases for V and 3 bases for J; bases not matched to a gene: 18. This CDR3 region has 20 residues. The CDR3 DNA reads TGTGCCAGCAGCCAAGATCCCCCCAGCGGGGGCCAGACGTTCAAAGAGACCCAGTACTTC. Encoded protein: CASSQDPPSGGQTFKETQYF.

This clonotype came up many times. The CDR3 DNA sequence: TGCAGTGCTAGAACAGGGATCAACACTGAAGCTTTCTTT. Residues: CSARTGINTEAFF. This chain connects TRBV20-1 to TRBJ1-1; tentative D call: TRBD1 (6 bases). Per the germline V gene, CDR1 is DFQATT and CDR2 is SNEGSKA (reference sequence). V lost 2 bases to trimming and J lost 2 bases, with 9 bases between them. This CDR3 is 13 amino acids long.

This clonotype was seen more than once but under ten times. The rearrangement uses TRBV9 and TRBJ1-6, with TRBD1 matching 9 bases. With V trimmed by 0 bases and J by 11 bases, 3 bases remained unmatched. Germline V gene sequence: CDR1 SGDLS, CDR2 YYNGEE. CDR3 length equals 14 residues. CDR3 in amino acids: CASSVEGQGPPLHF. The CDR3 DNA sequence: TGTGCCAGCAGCGTAGAGGGACAGGGCCCACCCCTCCACTTT.